This T cell receptor (beta chain) comes out of a study of blood T cell repertoires in COVID-19. Participants came from some 26 US areas, aged roughly 18 to 95 years. Participants reported their clinical history, and cohort assignment relied on those reports. TCRdb keeps only in-frame clones here, not all; method: immunoSEQ multiplex PCR. The repertoire holds a few hundred thousand clones, with over 80% as singletons. The CDR3 has 20 residues. J lost 3 bases, V lost 7 bases, and 21 bases had no gene match. The germline CDR1 and CDR2 sequences are KGHDR and SFDVKD. This clone was seen once. This sequence joins TRBV24-1 and TRBJ2-1; 9 bases agree with TRBD2. This TCR was sampled from a man in his late teens or twenties with acute COVID-19. The sequenced sample consisted of PBMCs or T cells enriched from blood (not recorded which). CDR3 loop: CATSDSGTPREREVYNEQFF. The DNA of the CDR3 is TGTGCCACCAGCGACTCCGGGACACCTCGGGAGCGGGAGGTCTACAATGAGCAGTTCTTC.